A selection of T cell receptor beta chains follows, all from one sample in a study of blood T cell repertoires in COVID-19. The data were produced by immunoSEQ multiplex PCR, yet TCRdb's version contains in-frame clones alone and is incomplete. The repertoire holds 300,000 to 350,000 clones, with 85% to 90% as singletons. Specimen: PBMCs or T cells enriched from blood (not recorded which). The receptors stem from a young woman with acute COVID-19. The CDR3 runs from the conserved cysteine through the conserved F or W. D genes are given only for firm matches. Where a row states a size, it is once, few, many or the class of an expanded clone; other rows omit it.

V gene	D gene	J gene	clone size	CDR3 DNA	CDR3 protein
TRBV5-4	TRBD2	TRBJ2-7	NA	TGTGCCAGCAGCTTGGGCGGGACTAGCGGGAGTGACGAGCAGTACTTC	CASSLGGTSGSDEQYF
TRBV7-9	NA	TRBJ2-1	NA	TGTGCCAGCAGCTTAGCGGGAGCGGCCTACAATGAGCAGTTCTTC	CASSLAGAAYNEQFF
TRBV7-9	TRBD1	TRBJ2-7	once	TGTGCCAGCAGCCTTTTCCGGGACAGTGGGTACGAGCAGTACTTC	CASSLFRDSGYEQYF
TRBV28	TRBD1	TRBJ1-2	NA	TGTGCCAGCAGAAGGGGACAGACCTATGGCTACACCTTC	CASRRGQTYGYTF
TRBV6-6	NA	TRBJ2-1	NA	TGTGCCAGTAAGGGGCAGGGCCACAATGAGCAGTTCTTC	CASKGQGHNEQFF
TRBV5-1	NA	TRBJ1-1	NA	TGCGCCAGCAGCTTGGCAACTTTGAACACTGAAGCTTTCTTT	CASSLATLNTEAFF
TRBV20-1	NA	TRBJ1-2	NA	TGCAGTGCTAGTCCGACAGACTATGGCTACACCTTC	CSASPTDYGYTF
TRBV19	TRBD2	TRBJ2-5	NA	TGTGCCAGTAGCCTAACTAGCGGGAGGGTTGAGACCCAGTACTTC	CASSLTSGRVETQYF
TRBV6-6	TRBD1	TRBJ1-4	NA	TGTGCCAGCAGTGACAGGGGGCAACATGAAAAACTGTTTTTT	CASSDRGQHEKLFF
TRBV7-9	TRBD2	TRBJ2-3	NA	TGTGCCAGCAGTATGAGCGCTAGCGGGGGGTGGAAGGATACGCAGTATTTT	CASSMSASGGWKDTQYF
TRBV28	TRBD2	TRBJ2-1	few	TGTGCCAGCAGTTCCGGGACTAGCGGATTCTACAATGAGCAGTTCTTC	CASSSGTSGFYNEQFF
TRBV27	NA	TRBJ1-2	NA	TGTGCCAGCAGTTTACGGGCGGGGATGCTTTATGGCTACACCTTC	CASSLRAGMLYGYTF
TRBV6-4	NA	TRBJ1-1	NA	TGTGCCAGCAGTGAAGATTGGGGGCCCAACACTGAAGCTTTCTTT	CASSEDWGPNTEAFF
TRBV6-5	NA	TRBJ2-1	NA	TGTGCCAGCAGAGCTCACCCCGCCGGGACAGAGCAGTTCTTC	CASRAHPAGTEQFF
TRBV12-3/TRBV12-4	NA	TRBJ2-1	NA	TGTGCCAGCAATTTCTTTGGGCACAATGAGCAGTTCTTC	CASNFFGHNEQFF
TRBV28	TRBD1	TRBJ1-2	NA	TGTGCCAGCAGTTCGTCGGGACAGGCGTATGGCTACACCTTC	CASSSSGQAYGYTF
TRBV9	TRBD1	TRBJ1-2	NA	TGTGCCAGCAGCGCCGACAGGGCGGGAGGGTTGCATGGCTACACCTTC	CASSADRAGGLHGYTF
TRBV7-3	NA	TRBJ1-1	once	TGTGCCAGCAGCCCGGAGTCTGCTAGTACTGAAGCTTTCTTT	CASSPESASTEAFF
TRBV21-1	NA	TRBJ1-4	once	TGTGCCAGCGGCAGGGGGCTTGGGTCTAATGAAAAACTGTTTTTT	CASGRGLGSNEKLFF
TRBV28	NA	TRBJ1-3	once	TGTGCCAGCAGTCCCGGGGAGGGAGGGGGTACCACCATATATTTT	CASSPGEGGGTTIYF
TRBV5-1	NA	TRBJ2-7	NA	TGCGCCAGCAGCTTCTCAGCAGGGGAAAGCTACGAGCAGTACTTC	CASSFSAGESYEQYF
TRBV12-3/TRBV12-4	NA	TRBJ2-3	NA	TGTGCCAGCAGTCTAACCCGGGCAGATACGCAGTATTTT	CASSLTRADTQYF
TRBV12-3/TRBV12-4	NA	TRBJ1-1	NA	TGTGCCAGCAGTTTAAGTAATACGGCTGAAGCTTTCTTT	CASSLSNTAEAFF
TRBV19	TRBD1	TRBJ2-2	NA	TGTGCCAGTAGTCCCCGGGACAGCGTGTACACCGGGGAGCTGTTTTTT	CASSPRDSVYTGELFF
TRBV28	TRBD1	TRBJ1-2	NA	TGTGCCAGCAGCCTGGGCGGACCAGGGGGCTATGGCTACACCTTC	CASSLGGPGGYGYTF
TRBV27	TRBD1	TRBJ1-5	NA	TGTGCCAGCAGCACAGGGGGCTATCAGCCCCAGCATTTT	CASSTGGYQPQHF
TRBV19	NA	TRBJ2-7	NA	TGTGCCAGCAGTCGGCGGGCGGGAAAGAACGAGCAGTACTTC	CASSRRAGKNEQYF
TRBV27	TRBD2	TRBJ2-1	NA	TGTGCCAGCAGTTTAGCGAGCGGGGCCTACAATGAGCAGTTCTTC	CASSLASGAYNEQFF
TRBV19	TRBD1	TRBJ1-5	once	TGTGCCAGTACGGGACAGGGGAATAGCAATCAGCCCCAGCATTTT	CASTGQGNSNQPQHF
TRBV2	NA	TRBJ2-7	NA	TGTGCCAGCAGTGAATACCTGCGGTTCGAGCAGTACTTC	CASSEYLRFEQYF
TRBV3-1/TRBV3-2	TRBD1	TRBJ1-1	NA	TGTGCCAGCAGCCGGACAGGGGAGACTGAAGCTTTCTTT	CASSRTGETEAFF
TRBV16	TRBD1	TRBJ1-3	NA	TGTGCCAGCAGCCAACTCTGGGACAGGGGGAATGGAAACACCATATATTTT	CASSQLWDRGNGNTIYF
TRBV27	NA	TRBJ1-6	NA	TGTGCCAGCAGTTTCCGCGGACAGTTTTATAATTCACCCCTCCACTTT	CASSFRGQFYNSPLHF
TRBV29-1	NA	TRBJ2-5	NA	TGCAGCGTTGGACACACGCAAGAGACCCAGTACTTC	CSVGHTQETQYF
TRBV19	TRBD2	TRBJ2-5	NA	TGTGCCAGTAGTATAAGGGGACTACAAGAGACCCAGTACTTC	CASSIRGLQETQYF
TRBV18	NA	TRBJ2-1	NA	TGTGCCAGCTCACCGTCGGTAGCGTCAAGCTCCTACAATGAGCAGTTCTTC	CASSPSVASSSYNEQFF
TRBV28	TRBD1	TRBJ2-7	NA	TGTGCCAGCAGTAGTCCGGGACAGGGAGCCTACGAGCAGTACTTC	CASSSPGQGAYEQYF
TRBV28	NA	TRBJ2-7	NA	TGTGCCAGCAGTCCATTCTACGAGCAGTACTTC	CASSPFYEQYF
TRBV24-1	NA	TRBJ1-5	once	TGTGCCACCAGTGAGACTTCCGGGTTCTATAGCAATCAGCCCCAGCATTTT	CATSETSGFYSNQPQHF
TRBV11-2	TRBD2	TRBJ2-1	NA	TGTGCCAGCAGCTCCTGGGACGTAGCGGGGAATGAGCAGTTCTTC	CASSSWDVAGNEQFF
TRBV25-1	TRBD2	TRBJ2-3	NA	TGTGCCAGCGAAAATTCGGGGGGGTCAGATACGCAGTATTTT	CASENSGGSDTQYF
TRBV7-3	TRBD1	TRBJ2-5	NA	TGTGCCAGCAGCGTCGGGACAGGGGGACAAGAGACCCAGTACTTC	CASSVGTGGQETQYF
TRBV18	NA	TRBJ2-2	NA	TGTGCCAGCTCACCACTGAGTCTAGCGCCGAACACCGGGGAGCTGTTTTTT	CASSPLSLAPNTGELFF
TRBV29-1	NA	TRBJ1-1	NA	TGCAGCGTTGGGCAGGGAGGGACTGAAGCTTTCTTT	CSVGQGGTEAFF
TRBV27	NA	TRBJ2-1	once	TGTGCCAGCAGTTTCGGCCAGGCCAATGAGCAGTTCTTC	CASSFGQANEQFF
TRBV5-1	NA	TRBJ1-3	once	TGCGCCAGCAGCTTGCCGGGGTCTTCCTCTGGAAACACCATATATTTT	CASSLPGSSSGNTIYF
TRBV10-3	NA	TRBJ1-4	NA	TGTGCCATCAGTGGCGGACAGAACTATAATGAAAAACTGTTTTTT	CAISGGQNYNEKLFF
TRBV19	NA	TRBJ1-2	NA	TGTGCCAGTAGTATATCGGTGTCTACGGTGCACACCTTC	CASSISVSTVHTF
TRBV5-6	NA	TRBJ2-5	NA	TGTGCCAGCAGCTTGGGGTCGGGGGGCGGATTTTGGCAAGAGACCCAGTACTTC	CASSLGSGGGFWQETQYF
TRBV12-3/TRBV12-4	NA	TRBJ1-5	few	TGTGCCAGCAGTTTAGCGCTCGGTCAGCCCCAGCATTTT	CASSLALGQPQHF